This T cell receptor beta chain was captured by sequencing in a study of graft-versus-host responses after intestinal transplantation (dated by TCRdb to the early 2020s). In the study overall: Recipients received multivisceral, liver-intestinal, or isolated intestinal transplants. Every recipient was given anti-thymocyte globulin induction, followed by around three years of maintenance tacrolimus and steroids. A peak of at least 4% donor T cells among recipient peripheral blood mononuclear cells was the definition used for donor T cell macrochimerism. Bulk TCR-beta CDR3 sequencing was used to track graft-versus-host and host-versus-graft alloreactive T cell clones in the graft, circulation and bone marrow after intestinal transplantation. To identify alloreactive clones, pre-transplant mixed lymphocyte reaction products were sequenced and then compared with unstimulated pre-transplant donor and recipient T cells. Rather than going through the commercial service, samples from a few later patients were sequenced in-house on an Illumina MiSeq and processed with MiXCR. Of the roughly 26 intestinal transplant recipients enrolled in the cohort, one of whom was a retransplant, a few patients without pretransplant specimens were excluded. Broader findings and caveats from the paper: The relatively low number and heterogeneity of intestinal transplant patients limited the conclusions. Early after transplant, peak levels of circulating GvH clones were associated with declines in HvG clones. GvH clones were detected in recipient bone marrow, and some appeared earlier in ileal mucosa or blood, consistent with an intestinal mucosal origin. In the allografts of patients with donor T cell macrochimerism, GvH to HvG T cell clonal ratios were high.

Blood samples were collected up to 4 times in the first month after transplant and then at least monthly when available. V is reduced by 0 bases and J by 4 bases, leaving a spacing of 1 base between them. From cysteine to phenylalanine, the CDR3 is 11 amino acids long. The CDR3 DNA has 33 bases and is translated from base 1. CDR1 MNHEY and CDR2 SMNVEV are derived from the germline V gene (reference sequence). The library was obtained by the immunoSEQ multiplex PCR assay. Adaptive Biotechnologies carried out high-throughput TCR-beta CDR3 sequencing of genomic DNA for most patients. Per the original workflow: TCR sequencing data for around 20 patients were retrieved from Adaptive's ImmunoSEQ software; three other patients were processed with MiXCR and VDJtools. CDR3 nucleotide sequences shared between donor and recipient were removed because their origin could not be assigned. Alloreactive clones required at least 2-fold expansion over unstimulated cells and minimum CFSE-low frequency of 0.002% (template counts) or 0.001% (read counts). Mappable clones were those detected in sequenced pre-transplant spleen, lymph node, or MLR CFSE-low populations of the donor or recipient. The cumulative frequency of alloreactive clones was calculated as a percentage of all sequences, weighted by copy number. The table comes from immuneACCESS by way of TCRdb, which keeps in-frame sequences with V and J called. Part of the clones is missing from these tables; in studies checked, under half for an unresolved V gene and the rest for unknown reasons. V, J and clone size are taken as reported in that table, and D and trimming were inferred from the DNA itself. This sample lists about 10,000 clones; roughly 90% were detected once. 9.9% of the sample is in the top ten clones.

Worth noting for this clone: The antigen it binds to is not known. Base qualities are not at hand, and no much larger clone is one base apart.

This chain joins TRBV27 to TRBJ2-7; the D gene cannot be named for sure. This clonotype originated in a human patient who received an intestinal transplant, so some T cells may come from the graft donor. Sample: PBMCs, taken about 250 days after intestinal transplant. The CDR3 loop reads CASSLSYEQYF. The DNA reads TGTGCCAGCAGTTTATCATACGAGCAGTACTTC.